The 16 T cell receptor beta chains below were found in one sample sequenced in a study of blood T cell repertoires in COVID-19. Only in-frame clones appear in the TCRdb table, and some are missing; sequencing was by immunoSEQ multiplex PCR. The data contain roughly 50,000 clones, under 90% of them singletons. Sequenced input: peripheral blood. Receptors were obtained from a human donor in a cohort sampled during active COVID-19.

This chain links TRBV28 with TRBJ2-7; tentatively, D is TRBD1 (6 bases). Trimming shortened V by 4 bases and J by 2 bases, and 9 bases separated the two germline ends. Germline V lookup: CDR1 MDHEN, CDR2 SYDVKM. The CDR3 length is 13 residues. In DNA form, the CDR3 reads TGTGCCAGCAGTTCCAGGGGACCCTACGAGCAGTACTTC. Protein sequence: CASSSRGPYEQYF.

The genes are TRBV5-6 and TRBJ2-7, with TRBD1 identical over 7 bases. From germline, CDR1 is SGHDT and CDR2 YYEEEE. The junction had 2 bases not matched to a gene; V was cut back by 2 bases and J by 3 bases. The CDR3 sequence is 13 residues long. The CDR3 coding sequence is TGTGCCAGCAGCTTACAGGGGATCTACGAGCAGTACTTC. Its translation is CASSLQGIYEQYF.

V is TRBV9 and J is TRBJ2-1; weak D call: TRBD2 (7 bases). Trimming shortened V by 0 bases and J by 7 bases, and 14 bases separated the two germline ends. Germline values: CDR1 SGDLS, CDR2 YYNGEE. The CDR3 is 15 residues long. The chain's CDR3 is CASSVAVGGDNEQFF. CDR3 DNA sequence: TGTGCCAGCAGCGTAGCGGTAGGGGGGGATAATGAGCAGTTCTTC.

The rearrangement joins TRBV12-3 or TRBV12-4 to TRBJ2-5, with D possibly being TRBD2 (6 bases). Trimming removed 3 bases from V and 5 bases from J, with 10 bases in between. This CDR3 comprises 13 residues. CDR3 sequence reads: CASSFSGRETQYF. The CDR3 DNA follows: TGTGCCAGCAGTTTCAGCGGGCGCGAGACCCAGTACTTC.

The rearrangement joins TRBV5-4 to TRBJ2-5; weak D call: TRBD2 (7 bases). From germline, CDR1 is SGHNT and CDR2 YYREEE (reference sequence). Deletions cut 4 bases from V and 1 base from J, with 14 bases between. The CDR3 consists of 15 residues. CDR3 region: CASSGWGGLQETQYF. In nucleotides, the CDR3 is TGTGCCAGCAGCGGGTGGGGGGGGCTCCAAGAGACCCAGTACTTC.

The chain links TRBV19 to TRBJ2-2; 7 nucleotides line up with TRBD1. CDR1 is LNHDA, CDR2 SQIVND, per germline (reference sequence). Losses at the gene ends were 1 base for V and 5 bases for J; bases not matched to a gene: 4. This CDR3 comprises 15 residues. CDR3 amino acids: CASSIGQGRTGELFF. The DNA of the CDR3 is TGTGCCAGTAGTATAGGACAGGGACGGACCGGGGAGCTGTTTTTT.

CDR3 in DNA: TGTGCCAGCAGCTTGTGGCAGGGACACTCTGGGGCCAACGTCCTGACTTTC. This codes for CASSLWQGHSGANVLTF. V usage is TRBV5-5 and J usage is TRBJ2-6; maybe TRBD1 (6 bases). This CDR3 contains 17 residues. V dropped 1 base and J dropped 0 bases, with 11 bases sitting between them. The germline gives CDR1 SGHKS, CDR2 YYEKEE (reference sequence). The whole variable domain, remainder taken from reference TRBV5-5 and TRBJ2-6, is DAGVTQSPTHLIKTRGQQVTLRCSPISGHKSVSWYQQVLGQGPQFIFQYYEKEERGRGNFPDRFSARQFPNYSSELNVNALLLGDSALYLCASSLWQGHSGANVLTFGAGSRLTVL.

The chain employs TRBV9 and TRBJ2-5; no firm D call. Deletions cut 0 bases from V and 5 bases from J, with 17 bases between. The CDR3 runs 16 residues. CDR1 is SGDLS and CDR2 is YYNGEE in the germline V gene. The CDR3 sequence is CASSVASGLATETQYF. DNA for the CDR3: TGTGCCAGCAGCGTAGCATCAGGCTTGGCTACGGAGACCCAGTACTTC. Using reference TRBV9 and TRBJ2-5 for the parts outside the CDR3, the full variable domain is DSGVTQTPKHLITATGQRVTLRCSPRSGDLSVYWYQQSLDQGLQFLIQYYNGEERAKGNILERFSAQQFPDLHSELNLSSLELGDSALYFCASSVASGLATETQYFGPGTRLLVL.

About this clone: Other nucleotide sequences in the sample specify the same CDR3. The chain links TRBV5-1 to TRBJ1-2; tentative D call: TRBD1 (5 bases). This CDR3 spans 14 amino acids. Between the trimmed V and J ends, which lost 1 base and 6 bases, there was a span of 13 bases. Germline values: CDR1 SGHRS, CDR2 YFSETQ. The CDR3 DNA is TGCGCCAGCAGCTTGTCGGGCCAGGGTGATGGCTACACCTTC. Its protein product is CASSLSGQGDGYTF.

The CDR3 DNA reads as TGCGCCAGCAGCGGCGGGACAGCAGCAGCTTTGGAGACCCAGTACTTC. Translated, it gives CASSGGTAAALETQYF. The chain joins TRBV5-1 to TRBJ2-5; the D gene is possibly TRBD1 (7 bases). V was shortened by 4 bases and J by 5 bases, with 21 bases between the two germline ends. CDR3 size: 16 residues. Germline V lookup: CDR1 SGHRS, CDR2 YFSETQ.

This clone is a singleton in its sample. The V gene is TRBV5-1, the J gene TRBJ2-3, with D perhaps matching TRBD2 (6 bases). CDR1 and CDR2 (germline): SGHRS, YFSETQ. V was trimmed by 1 base and J by 2 bases, leaving 11 bases between them. The length of the CDR3 is 15 residues. The chain's CDR3 is CASSLTGATTDTQYF. The DNA for the CDR3 is TGCGCCAGCAGCTTGACGGGAGCCACCACAGATACGCAGTATTTT. The variable domain in full, completed from reference TRBV5-1 and TRBJ2-3, reads KAGVTQTPRYLIKTRGQQVTLSCSPISGHRSVSWYQQTPGQGLQFLFEYFSETQRNKGNFPGRFSGRQFSNSRSEMNVSTLELGDSALYLCASSLTGATTDTQYFGPGTRLTVL.

This rearrangement joins TRBV2 to TRBJ2-7; D is possibly TRBD1 (6 bases). V lost 5 bases and J 7 bases, leaving 12 bases between the germline ends. CDR3 length equals 12 residues. Germline assignment: CDR1 SNHLY and CDR2 FYNNEI. The CDR3 sequence: CASSTDSKEQYF. For the CDR3, the DNA is TGTGCCAGCAGTACGGACAGTAAAGAGCAGTACTTC.

V gene TRBV5-4 combines with J gene TRBJ2-5; TRBD1 aligns across 10 bases. Germline V gives CDR1 SGHNT, CDR2 YYREEE (reference sequence). The CDR3 length is 18 residues. V dropped 4 bases and J dropped 4; count of bases not matched to a gene: 16. The CDR3 DNA sequence: TGTGCCAGCAGCCTGCCAAGGACAGGGGGAGGAAAGGGAGAGACCCAGTACTTC. Its translation: CASSLPRTGGGKGETQYF.

This chain joins TRBV28 and TRBJ1-2; maybe TRBD1 (5 bases). Looked up from germline, CDR1 is MDHEN and CDR2 is SYDVKM. The CDR3 has 14 residues. Trimming stripped 6 bases from V and 8 bases from J, with 19 bases between. CDR3 bases: TGTGCCAGCAGAGTCCCAAGGGGTGAGGACGGCTACACCTTC. Translation: CASRVPRGEDGYTF.

The sample holds a few counts of this clone. The rearrangement joins TRBV30 to TRBJ1-2, with D possibly being TRBD1 (5 bases). Germline V gene lookup returns CDR1 GTSNPN and CDR2 SVGIG (reference sequence). V was clipped by 4 bases and J by 7 bases, with 10 bases between them. This CDR3 spans 11 amino acids. CDR3: CAWKLGGGYTF. The DNA of the CDR3 is TGTGCCTGGAAACTGGGGGGTGGCTACACCTTC.

The chain is built from TRBV6-5 and TRBJ2-7; 8 positions agree with TRBD2. The CDR3 totals 13 residues. Per the germline V gene, CDR1 is MNHEY and CDR2 is SVGAGI. The V gene end was trimmed by 7 bases and the J gene end by 3 bases; junction bases not matched to a gene: 5. The CDR3 loop is CASMLAGHYEQYF. As DNA, the CDR3 is TGTGCCAGCATGCTAGCGGGCCACTACGAGCAGTACTTC.